A single count supports the clone carrying this TCR beta chain. The target antigen is unknown. Germline V gene lookup returns CDR1 SEHNR and CDR2 FQNEAQ (reference sequence). The CDR3 is made up of 17 amino acids. The V and J ends lost 5 bases and 0 bases, in that order; junction bases with no gene match: 9. The data originate from a study of T cells in Graves' hyperthyroidism and ophthalmopathy. Broader study findings: The authors' 13 V-J model separated ophthalmopathy from stable hyperthyroidism. Model output signaled ophthalmopathy a median roughly six months ahead of onset.

The TCR beta CDR3 regions underwent amplification using RNA transcripts as the source. HTBI primers were employed in a first-round RT-PCR of the TCR CDR3. One entry per CDR3 protein results from TCRdb running MiXCR on the multiplex PCR reads. The table shows hundreds of thousands of distinct CDR3 sequences, with about a fifth occurring only once. The sequence was collected from a man aged 25-45 years with Graves' ophthalmopathy. The sample was blood. The gene calls are TRBV7-9 and TRBJ2-2; 7 bases fit TRBD2. CDR3 amino acids: CASSGWGGTANTGELFF. CDR3 coding DNA: TGTGCCAGCAGCGGGTGGGGGGGAACAGCGAACACCGGGGAGCTGTTTTTT.